The 30 T cell receptor beta chains below all came from one sample that was sequenced in a study of blood T cell repertoires in COVID-19 (dated by TCRdb to the early 2020s). To prepare the library, the immunoSEQ multiplex PCR assay was applied. The clones in this table, taken by TCRdb from immuneACCESS, are in-frame only. Not every clone is retained; where verified, under half of the shortfall comes from an unresolved V gene, and the cause of the rest is unknown. In all, the sample holds hundreds of thousands of clones, and 83% of those were seen once. The ten largest make up roughly 1.2% of the sample. Source material: peripheral blood. These receptors were collected from a woman aged 30 to 39 with COVID-19, enrolled during active disease.

The chain couples TRBV14 to TRBJ1-4; the match to TRBD1 covers 7 bases. In germline, CDR1 is SGHDN, CDR2 FVKESK. CDR3 size: 15 residues. Trimming removed 3 bases from V and 7 bases from J; junction bases left unmatched: 8. The CDR3 nucleotides read TGTGCCAGCAGCCATCTGACAGGGAGGTTTGAAAAACTGTTTTTT. Translated: CASSHLTGRFEKLFF.

The rearrangement joins TRBV4-2 to TRBJ1-5, with 7 nucleotides matching TRBD1. The CDR3 runs 16 residues. In germline, CDR1 is LGHNA, CDR2 YNFKEQ. V was clipped by 0 bases and J by 3 bases; unmatched bases: 5. CDR3 bases: TGTGCCAGCAGCCAAGACCCGGGACAGACCAATCAGCCCCAGCATTTT. Translated, it gives CASSQDPGQTNQPQHF.

This sequence joins TRBV7-9 and TRBJ1-1, with D possibly TRBD1 on 6 matching bases. The CDR3 sequence is 12 residues long. Germline assignment: CDR1 SEHNR and CDR2 FQNEAQ (reference sequence). Trimming took 5 bases from V and 4 from J, leaving 8 bases between them. The CDR3 bases are TGTGCCAGCAGCCACAGGGCCACTGAAGCTTTCTTT. Translated, it gives CASSHRATEAFF. Full variable domain (rest looked up from reference TRBV7-9 and TRBJ1-1): DTGVSQNPRHKITKRGQNVTFRCDPISEHNRLYWYRQTLGQGPEFLTYFQNEAQLEKSRLLSDRFSAERPKGSFSTLEIQRTEQGDSAMYLCASSHRATEAFFGQGTRLTVV.

The chain links TRBV6-5 to TRBJ1-5, with D possibly matching TRBD1 (5 bases). Trimming removed 2 bases at V and 1 base at J, with 9 bases between. CDR1 MNHEY and CDR2 SVGAGI come from the germline V gene. The CDR3 sequence is 15 residues long. The CDR3 reads CASSYPHRSNQPQHF. In DNA, the CDR3 is TGTGCCAGCAGTTACCCCCACAGGAGCAATCAGCCCCAGCATTTT.

J is TRBJ2-7 and V is TRBV28, with a tentative D call TRBD1 (6 bases). V shed 1 base and J shed 2 bases, with 12 bases lying between them. CDR1 and CDR2 from the germline V gene are MDHEN and SYDVKM. CDR3 size: 15 residues. The CDR3 sequence is CASSLSSGATYEQYF. As DNA, the CDR3 is TGTGCCAGCAGTTTATCGTCAGGGGCTACCTACGAGCAGTACTTC.

A single count supports this clone. This chain uses TRBV7-9 with TRBJ1-1, with D perhaps matching TRBD1 (6 bases). Between the trimmed V and J ends, which lost 5 bases and 0 bases, there was a span of 13 bases. There are 15 residues in the CDR3. Germline CDR1 SEHNR, CDR2 FQNEAQ (reference sequence). The CDR3 protein is CASSGHRAVNTEAFF. CDR3 DNA: TGTGCCAGCAGCGGACACAGGGCGGTGAACACTGAAGCTTTCTTT.

The chain is built from TRBV11-1 and TRBJ2-1; 7 bases match TRBD2. Germline V gives CDR1 SGHAT, CDR2 FQDESV (reference sequence). V was pared by 3 bases and J by 5 bases, with 4 bases of the junction left unmatched. This CDR3 region has 14 residues. The CDR3 bases are TGTGCCAGCAGCTTGGCTAGCGGAAACAATGAGCAGTTCTTC. This codes for CASSLASGNNEQFF.

A few counts support this clone. The chain has TRBV7-9 and TRBJ1-4; D might be TRBD1 (5 bases). Between the trimmed V and J ends, which lost 1 base and 5 bases, there was a span of 11 bases. Germline CDR1 and CDR2: SEHNR and FQNEAQ (reference sequence). The CDR3 is 15 residues long. The CDR3 DNA reads TGTGCCAGCAGCTTAGGCACAGGAGGGAATGAAAAACTGTTTTTT. Translated, it gives CASSLGTGGNEKLFF.

This clone was found a few times. V is TRBV7-6 and J is TRBJ1-2; 8 bases map to TRBD1. The CDR3 sequence is 15 residues long. Trimming at V came to 5 bases and at J to 1 base, leaving 6 bases not matched to a gene. Germline V lookup: CDR1 SGHVS, CDR2 FNYEAQ. CDR3 protein: CASSPRTGINYGYTF. CDR3 bases: TGTGCCAGCAGCCCTCGGACAGGGATTAACTATGGCTACACCTTC. Complete variable domain (other parts from reference TRBV7-6 and TRBJ1-2): GAGVSQSPRYKVTKRGQDVALRCDPISGHVSLYWYRQALGQGPEFLTYFNYEAQQDKSGLPNDRFSAERPEGSISTLTIQRTEQRDSAMYRCASSPRTGINYGYTFGSGTRLTVV.

This clone appeared once. The gene calls are TRBV5-1 and TRBJ2-3; 8 bases are shared with TRBD2. The CDR3 spans 12 residues. V trimming: 1 base; J trimming: 11 bases; junction bases outside the gene matches: 3. Looked up from germline, CDR1 is SGHRS and CDR2 is YFSETQ. DNA of the CDR3: TGCGCCAGCAGCTTGCGGGCGGGGGGGCAGTATTTT. Its translation is CASSLRAGGQYF.

The rearrangement uses TRBV19 and TRBJ2-3; 8 nucleotides agree with TRBD2. CDR1 is LNHDA, CDR2 SQIVND, per germline (reference sequence). The CDR3 sequence is 16 residues long. J lost 0 bases, V lost 7 bases, and 9 bases had no gene match. As DNA, the CDR3 is TGTGCCAGTAAGGTTAGAGCGGGAGCCAGCACAGATACGCAGTATTTT. Translated: CASKVRAGASTDTQYF.

V usage is TRBV11-2 and J usage is TRBJ2-7; 8 bases align to TRBD2. This CDR3 is 18 amino acids long. Germline loops: CDR1 SGHAT, CDR2 FQNNGV. V lost 4 bases to trimming and J lost 2 bases; unmatched junction nucleotides: 16. This CDR3 reads CASSSPGAGLVITYEQYF. In DNA form, the CDR3 reads TGTGCCAGCAGCTCGCCCGGAGCGGGACTAGTTATCACCTACGAGCAGTACTTC.

This chain connects TRBV12-3 or TRBV12-4 to TRBJ1-1; maybe TRBD1 (6 bases). With 6 bases removed from V and 8 bases from J, the gap between germline ends came to 16 bases. This CDR3 contains 13 residues. CDR3 nucleotides: TGTGCCAGCAGCCTCACAGGGCCGGGGGAAGCTTTCTTT. Residues: CASSLTGPGEAFF.

The chain couples TRBV7-9 to TRBJ2-1; possible D gene TRBD2, 6 bases. The CDR3 has 12 amino acids. Trimming pared 5 bases from V and 6 bases from J, leaving 8 bases between. In germline, CDR1 is SEHNR, CDR2 FQNEAQ (reference sequence). This chain's CDR3 is CASSATSNEQFF. The CDR3 coding sequence is TGTGCCAGCAGCGCGACTAGCAATGAGCAGTTCTTC.

V is TRBV4-3 and J is TRBJ2-5; 10 bases agree with TRBD2. The CDR3 extends over 20 amino acids. Germline CDR1 and CDR2: LGHNA and YSLEER. Germline trimming cut 0 bases from V and 5 bases from J; bases unmatched to any gene: 18. This chain's CDR3 is CASSQDPVPPTSGFRETQYF. The CDR3 DNA reads as TGCGCCAGCAGCCAAGATCCGGTACCGCCGACTAGCGGGTTCAGGGAGACCCAGTACTTC.

This clone was counted between two and nine times. The chain uses TRBV5-1 and TRBJ2-2, with 13 bases fitting TRBD2. The germline CDR1 and CDR2 sequences are SGHRS and YFSETQ. This CDR3 has 18 residues. With V trimmed by 3 bases and J by 6 bases, 11 bases remained unmatched. The CDR3 nucleotides are TGCGCCAGCAGCTGGGAACCGGGACTAGCGGGACACCCCGGGGAGCTGTTTTTT. It translates to CASSWEPGLAGHPGELFF.

The genes are TRBV2 and TRBJ1-2; 7 bases are shared with TRBD1. J lost 3 bases, V lost 2 bases, and 3 bases had no gene match. This CDR3 has 14 amino acids. Per the germline V gene, CDR1 is SNHLY and CDR2 is FYNNEI. This chain's CDR3 is CASSEMGQHYGYTF. The CDR3 DNA is TGTGCCAGCAGTGAAATGGGACAGCACTATGGCTACACCTTC. Looking up the rest from reference TRBV2 and TRBJ1-2 gives the full variable domain: EPEVTQTPSHQVTQMGQEVILRCVPISNHLYFYWYRQILGQKVEFLVSFYNNEISEKSEIFDDQFSVERPDGSNFTLKIRSTKLEDSAMYFCASSEMGQHYGYTFGSGTRLTVV.

The J gene is TRBJ1-3, the V gene TRBV5-4; D is undetermined. The CDR3 contains 15 residues. Germline values: CDR1 SGHNT, CDR2 YYREEE (reference sequence). V lost 0 bases to trimming and J lost 0 bases, with 7 bases between them. CDR3 amino acids: CASSLDPVSGNTIYF. Written as DNA, the CDR3 is TGTGCCAGCAGCTTGGACCCAGTCTCTGGAAACACCATATATTTT.

V is TRBV4-3 and J is TRBJ1-2; 8 nucleotides line up with TRBD1. Germline CDR1 reads LGHNA; CDR2 reads YSLEER. J lost 2 bases, V lost 1 base, and 6 bases had no gene match. CDR3 size: 16 residues. The CDR3 is CASSQGWTGPNYGYTF. In DNA form, the CDR3 reads TGCGCCAGCAGCCAAGGATGGACAGGGCCGAACTATGGCTACACCTTC.

This clone was counted only a few times. The rearrangement joins TRBV2 to TRBJ1-5; D perhaps matches TRBD1 (5 bases). Germline CDR1 is SNHLY and CDR2 is FYNNEI. The CDR3 is 13 residues long. Trimming removed 6 bases at V and 7 bases at J, with 13 bases between. The CDR3 coding sequence is TGTGCCAGCAGGCGGGACCTTACCCAGCCCCAGCATTTT. Its translation: CASRRDLTQPQHF.

The chain joins TRBV27 to TRBJ1-5; D gene unclear. Germline V gene data show CDR1 as MNHEY and CDR2 as SMNVEV (reference sequence). The V gene lost 7 bases and the J gene lost 5 bases, with 15 bases spanning the gap. This CDR3 spans 14 amino acids. The CDR3 coding sequence is TGTGCCAGCACCCCACGGGGAGGGCATCAGCCCCAGCATTTT. Amino acid sequence: CASTPRGGHQPQHF.

As for this clone: Within the sample, other DNA sequences also encode this same CDR3. V usage is TRBV11-3 and J usage is TRBJ1-1; a possible D gene is TRBD1 (5 bases). The CDR3 has 13 amino acids. Germline V gene data show CDR1 as SGHNT and CDR2 as YENEEA. Trimming took 6 bases from V and 3 from J, leaving 11 bases between them. CDR3: CASSSTAYTEAFF. The CDR3, as DNA: TGTGCCAGCAGTTCGACAGCCTACACTGAAGCTTTCTTT.

The chain links TRBV6-4 to TRBJ2-3; TRBD2 aligns across 15 bases. This CDR3 is built from 20 residues. Germline trimming cut 4 bases from V and 3 bases from J; bases unmatched to any gene: 14. In germline, CDR1 is MRHNA, CDR2 SNTAGT. The CDR3 DNA reads as TGTGCCAGCAGTGCCCGAAGGACTAGCGGGAGGGCCGGTTTAACAGATACGCAGTATTTT. Translated, it gives CASSARRTSGRAGLTDTQYF.

The chain links TRBV9 to TRBJ1-6; D might be TRBD1 (5 bases). The CDR3 covers 14 residues. Germline V gene data show CDR1 as SGDLS and CDR2 as YYNGEE. Trimming took 0 bases from V and 5 from J, leaving 6 bases between them. This chain's CDR3 is CASSVEGDNSPLHF. In DNA, the CDR3 is TGTGCCAGCAGCGTAGAAGGGGATAATTCACCCCTCCACTTT.

The chain recombines TRBV4-3 with TRBJ1-4; 8 bases align to TRBD1. The junction had 8 bases not matched to a gene; V was cut back by 4 bases and J by 4 bases. This CDR3 contains 16 residues. The germline V gene encodes CDR1 LGHNA and CDR2 YSLEER. The CDR3 DNA sequence: TGCGCCAGCAGCCGGGGACAGGTAGCCCGTAATGAAAAACTGTTTTTT. Protein sequence: CASSRGQVARNEKLFF.

The rearrangement joins TRBV5-6 to TRBJ2-2; TRBD2 might be the D (5 bases). Germline values: CDR1 SGHDT, CDR2 YYEEEE. CDR3 length equals 15 residues. The ends were cut back, 4 bases at V and 1 base at J, with 11 bases in the middle. CDR3 sequence: CASSPLGGNTGELFF. The CDR3 bases are TGTGCCAGCAGCCCCCTAGGAGGGAACACCGGGGAGCTGTTTTTT.

The chain has TRBV7-3 and TRBJ2-3; 8 bases match TRBD2. The CDR3 has 14 amino acids. Per germline, CDR1 SGHTA and CDR2 FQGTGA. The junction had 6 bases not matched to a gene; V was cut back by 6 bases and J by 4 bases. In DNA form, the CDR3 reads TGTGCCAGCAGTAATAGCGGGAAAGCAGATACGCAGTATTTT. It is translated as CASSNSGKADTQYF.

This chain uses TRBV6-2 or TRBV6-3 with TRBJ2-1; 11 nucleotides agree with TRBD2. Germline assignment: CDR1 MNHEY and CDR2 SVGEGT. There are 19 residues in the CDR3. The V and J ends lost 4 bases and 4 bases, in that order; junction bases with no gene match: 15. DNA of the CDR3: TGTGCCAGCAGTTTATCCGGGACTAGCGGCATAACTCGGTACAATGAGCAGTTCTTC. Amino acids: CASSLSGTSGITRYNEQFF.

This clone appeared many times. The V and J genes are TRBV7-9 and TRBJ2-7; 11 nucleotides align to TRBD2. The CDR3 totals 15 residues. V gave up 5 bases and J gave up 6 bases; unmatched junction bases: 9. Germline V gene sequence: CDR1 SEHNR, CDR2 FQNEAQ (reference sequence). Written as DNA, the CDR3 is TGTGCCAGCAGCCCCCTTAGCGGGAGGGCCCTCGAGCAGTACTTC. The encoded protein is CASSPLSGRALEQYF.

This rearrangement joins TRBV6-1 to TRBJ2-7; TRBD2 might be the D (6 bases). CDR3 length: 16 amino acids. The germline CDR1 and CDR2 sequences are MNHNS and SASEGT. V was pared by 3 bases and J by 0 bases, with 15 bases between. CDR3 DNA: TGTGCCAGCAGTGAGGAGGGTCAGGTTAGCTCCTACGAGCAGTACTTC. Protein product: CASSEEGQVSSYEQYF.